This T cell receptor beta chain was recovered during a study of graft-versus-host responses after intestinal transplantation. Study-level points and caveats: Peak circulating GvH clone levels were associated with early post-transplant HvG declines. Individuals who had graft-donor T cell macrochimerism had allografts that showed high graft-versus-host to host-versus-graft clonal ratios. GvH clones surfaced in recipient marrow, some emerging earlier in ileum or blood.

The method was immunoSEQ multiplex PCR; TCRdb's version includes in-frame clones alone and lacks a portion of them. The repertoire holds over 80,000 clones, with more than 75% as singletons. A remark on this clone: Its antigen is as yet unknown.

This specimen consisted of PBMCs, obtained 255 days after intestinal transplant. The receptor was derived from a human patient who received an intestinal transplant, so some T cells may come from the graft donor.

CDR3 in amino acids: CASSLDGVYEQYF. The CDR3 nucleotides read TGTGCCAGCAGTCTAGACGGAGTCTACGAGCAGTACTTC. The chain is built from TRBV6-1 and TRBJ2-7; D is uncertain. In germline, CDR1 is MNHNS, CDR2 SASEGT. V gave up 5 bases and J gave up 3 bases, with 11 bases separating them. This CDR3 contains 13 residues.